This T cell receptor (beta chain) was captured in a study of control samples from healthy donors and cancer patients. The ends lost 8 bases at V and 4 bases at J; junction bases unmatched: 4. Germline CDR1 is SNHLY and CDR2 is FYNNEI. The CDR3 is 12 amino acids. This table comes from immunoSEQ multiplex PCR, and its TCRdb copy is limited to in-frame clones, with some not included. The sample includes fewer than 250,000 clones, about 90% of them seen just once. The source is a man aged 25 to 40 in good health. This chain joins TRBV2 and TRBJ1-1; 7 bases are a match to TRBD1. Sequencing input: blood. The CDR3 reads CASSDRATEAFF. In nucleotides, the CDR3 is TGTGCCAGCTCCGACAGGGCCACTGAAGCTTTCTTT.